This record concerns one T cell receptor (beta chain) sequence. This specimen comes from a study of blood T cell repertoires in COVID-19. On the study more broadly: The analysed material was cDNA or gDNA that came from T cells, B-cell-depleted T cells, or PBMCs.

Original handling: The assay estimated nucleated cells by amplifying reference gene primers. Clones were sequenced by immunoSEQ multiplex PCR, and TCRdb holds only the in-frame ones, with some missing. V and J calls plus clone size are reproduced from that table; the DNA served to infer D and trimming. The repertoire includes 120,000 to 150,000 clones, about 80% of them detected once, and approximately 3.6% sits in the top ten. The germline gives CDR1 MDHEN, CDR2 SYDVKM. V shed 5 bases and J shed 7 bases, with 17 bases lying between them. This CDR3 is 14 amino acids long. The chain is built from TRBV28 and TRBJ1-2, with D perhaps matching TRBD1 (5 bases). Sequenced input: peripheral blood. This clonotype originated in a man in his sixties with acute or convalescent COVID-19. CDR3 in amino acids: CASSPGGGLGGYTF. The CDR3 DNA sequence: TGTGCCAGCAGTCCAGGCGGGGGGTTAGGTGGCTACACCTTC.